Presented here are 23 T cell receptor beta chains from one specimen sequenced in a study of T cell responses to AZD1222 COVID-19 vaccine. Sequencing was performed with immunoSEQ multiplex PCR; in TCRdb, only in-frame clones are kept and a portion is missing. The data hold about 170,000 clones, with approximately 95% observed a single time. The source was peripheral blood, collected on day 0 of AZD1222 vaccination. The receptors originated from an adult in good health.

CDR3 protein: CASSFRQGNSPLHF. The CDR3 region has the DNA TGCGCCAGCAGCTTCAGACAGGGGAATTCACCCCTCCACTTT. The chain carries TRBV5-1 and TRBJ1-6, with 8 nucleotides matching TRBD1. The germline gives CDR1 SGHRS, CDR2 YFSETQ. Germline trimming cut 2 bases from V and 7 bases from J; bases unmatched to any gene: 2. The CDR3 contains 14 residues.

The chain is built from TRBV5-1 and TRBJ1-2; 7 nucleotides line up with TRBD1. From germline, CDR1 is SGHRS and CDR2 YFSETQ. The CDR3 length is 15 residues. J gave up 4 bases and V 0 bases, and 6 bases lay outside the gene matches. CDR3 sequence reads: CASSLATGVSYGYTF. CDR3 nucleotide sequence: TGCGCCAGCAGCTTGGCCACAGGGGTTTCCTATGGCTACACCTTC.

The chain is built from TRBV10-2 and TRBJ1-2, with D perhaps TRBD1 (5 bases). Germline-derived CDR1 and CDR2 are WSHSY and SAAADI. This CDR3 has 12 amino acids. V was cut by 4 bases and J by 3 bases, with 6 bases left in between. The chain's CDR3 is CASSGGDYGYTF. In DNA, the CDR3 is TGCGCCAGCAGTGGGGGGGACTATGGCTACACCTTC.

The rearrangement joins TRBV14 to TRBJ2-1, with no clear D. CDR1 and CDR2 (germline): SGHDN, FVKESK. V shed 4 bases and J shed 4 bases, with 11 bases lying between them. The CDR3 has 14 residues. Written as DNA, the CDR3 is TGTGCCAGCAGCCCATCCTACGGTTACAATGAGCAGTTCTTC. The encoded protein is CASSPSYGYNEQFF.

The CDR3 coding sequence is TGTGCCAGCAGCCCCGACAGGATACGCTCCTACGAGCAGTACTTC. Encoded protein: CASSPDRIRSYEQYF. This chain links TRBV7-9 with TRBJ2-7; D possibly corresponds to TRBD1 (6 bases). The ends were cut back, 5 bases at V and 0 bases at J, with 14 bases in the middle. CDR3 length equals 15 residues. Germline values: CDR1 SEHNR, CDR2 FQNEAQ (reference sequence).

This rearrangement joins TRBV20-1 to TRBJ2-4; D not certain. Germline V gene data show CDR1 as DFQATT and CDR2 as SNEGSKA (reference sequence). V was shortened by 4 bases and J by 9 bases, with 7 bases between the two germline ends. This CDR3 is 10 amino acids long. CDR3 sequence: CSAIQTIQYF. DNA for the CDR3: TGCAGTGCTATACAAACCATTCAGTACTTC.

The chain joins TRBV20-1 to TRBJ2-7; D not certain. The V end lost 4 bases, the J end lost 5 bases, and 6 bases lay between the germline ends. Looked up from germline, CDR1 is DFQATT and CDR2 is SNEGSKA (reference sequence). The length of the CDR3 is 10 residues. This CDR3 reads CSAMGNEQYF. The CDR3 DNA reads as TGCAGTGCTATGGGAAACGAGCAGTACTTC.

The chain recombines TRBV30 with TRBJ1-4; no definite D call. Germline V gene sequence: CDR1 GTSNPN, CDR2 SVGIG (reference sequence). This CDR3 is 12 amino acids long. Trimming took 6 bases from V and 7 from J, leaving 12 bases between them. The CDR3 DNA reads TGTGCCTGCCAGGCGGGGAGTGAAAAACTGTTTTTT. Amino acids: CACQAGSEKLFF.

The chain links TRBV7-6 to TRBJ2-2; 7 bases align to TRBD2. The length of the CDR3 is 16 residues. The germline gives CDR1 SGHVS, CDR2 FNYEAQ. With 5 bases clipped from V and 0 bases from J, the junction kept 6 bases outside the gene matches. CDR3 coding DNA: TGTGCCAGCAGCCTGGCTGGGACTACGAACACCGGGGAGCTGTTTTTT. It codes for CASSLAGTTNTGELFF.

The genes are TRBV12-5 and TRBJ1-1; D is perhaps TRBD1 (5 bases). The germline V gene has CDR1 LGHNT and CDR2 FRNRAP. The CDR3 length is 15 residues. With 2 bases removed from V and 0 bases from J, the gap between germline ends came to 10 bases. This CDR3 reads CASGLQGIMNTEAFF. The CDR3 DNA reads TGTGCTAGTGGTTTGCAGGGTATCATGAACACTGAAGCTTTCTTT.

The chain recombines TRBV9 with TRBJ1-5; 7 bases match TRBD1. CDR1 and CDR2 from the germline V gene are SGDLS and YYNGEE. This CDR3 is built from 17 residues. V lost 4 bases, J lost 4 bases, and 14 bases stayed unmatched. DNA of the CDR3: TGTGCCAGCAGCCCCTCTGTAGGGGACAGAGATAATCAGCCCCAGCATTTT. Its protein product is CASSPSVGDRDNQPQHF.

The rearrangement links TRBV3-1 (or the pseudogene TRBV3-2) to TRBJ1-3, with D tentatively TRBD1 (5 bases). V lost 2 bases, J lost 4 bases, and 18 bases lay in between. The germline V gene encodes CDR1 LGHDT and CDR2 YNNKEL (reference sequence). The CDR3 has 17 amino acids. This chain's CDR3 is CASSQMPGDAFGNTIYF. The CDR3 nucleotides read TGTGCCAGCAGCCAAATGCCGGGGGATGCCTTCGGAAACACCATATATTTT.

The chain recombines TRBV19 with TRBJ1-1; D is ambiguous. The CDR3 length is 13 residues. From germline, CDR1 is LNHDA and CDR2 SQIVND (reference sequence). With 4 bases removed from V and 10 bases from J, the gap between germline ends came to 16 bases. CDR3 residues: CASSTPDTLAAFF. DNA of the CDR3: TGTGCCAGTAGTACCCCCGACACGTTGGCAGCTTTCTTT.

The chain joins TRBV14 to TRBJ1-1; D remains unclear. There are 13 residues in the CDR3. Trimming took 4 bases from V and 6 from J, leaving 12 bases between them. The germline V gene encodes CDR1 SGHDN and CDR2 FVKESK. CDR3 sequence reads: CASSPGPIPEAFF. The CDR3 DNA follows: TGTGCCAGCAGCCCTGGGCCCATCCCTGAAGCTTTCTTT.

The sample holds a few counts of this clone. The chain links TRBV12-2 to TRBJ1-2. TRBV12-2 is a pseudogene locus. CDR3 size: 12 residues. The CDR3 region is CASRSERYGYTF. CDR3 DNA: TGTGCAAGTCGCTCAGAGAGGTATGGCTACACCTTC.

The chain couples TRBV19 to TRBJ1-1; possibly TRBD1 for D (5 bases). The V gene lost 7 bases and the J gene lost 2 bases, with 8 bases spanning the gap. Germline CDR1 is LNHDA and CDR2 is SQIVND (reference sequence). This CDR3 is built from 12 residues. DNA for the CDR3: TGTGCCAGTATCACAGGAAACACTGAAGCTTTCTTT. Translated, it gives CASITGNTEAFF.

This clone occurred once. This chain uses TRBV3-1 (or the pseudogene TRBV3-2) with TRBJ1-1; the D gene is possibly TRBD1 (5 bases). V shed 4 bases and J shed 1 base, with 16 bases lying between them. The CDR3 runs to 16 residues. Germline V lookup: CDR1 LGHDT, CDR2 YNNKEL (reference sequence). CDR3 nucleotides: TGTGCCAGCAGCCTGCGGGCGGCAGGGCGGAACACTGAAGCTTTCTTT. This gives the protein CASSLRAAGRNTEAFF.

Remarks on this clone: Mismatch with germline at one junction end may stem from a read error. The chain combines TRBV4-1 with TRBJ1-5; TRBD1 agrees at 8 bases. The CDR3 covers 21 residues. Germline CDR1 and CDR2: MGHRA and YSYEKL. In DNA form, the CDR3 reads TGCGCCGGCAGCCAAGATAGTCCAGGGGGCGCAGGGTTCTCAGAGCTTCAGCCCCAGCATTTT. It yields the protein CAGSQDSPGGAGFSELQPQHF.

This rearrangement joins TRBV7-9 to TRBJ1-2; D possibly corresponds to TRBD1 (5 bases). Germline CDR1 reads SEHNR; CDR2 reads FQNEAQ (reference sequence). There are 13 residues in the CDR3. The V gene lost 4 bases and the J gene lost 5 bases, with 11 bases spanning the gap. CDR3 DNA: TGTGCCAGCAGCTCCGGGACCTTATATGGCTACACCTTC. It yields the protein CASSSGTLYGYTF. Complete variable domain (other parts from reference TRBV7-9 and TRBJ1-2): DTGVSQNPRHKITKRGQNVTFRCDPISEHNRLYWYRQTLGQGPEFLTYFQNEAQLEKSRLLSDRFSAERPKGSFSTLEIQRTEQGDSAMYLCASSSGTLYGYTFGSGTRLTVV.

This chain joins TRBV19 and TRBJ1-3; D is ambiguous. Germline lookup yields CDR1 LNHDA and CDR2 SQIVND (reference sequence). V was shortened by 5 bases and J by 4 bases, with 6 bases between the two germline ends. The CDR3 covers 12 residues. CDR3 bases: TGTGCCAGTAGTGAATCCGGAAACACCATATATTTT. Amino acid sequence: CASSESGNTIYF.

The chain couples TRBV11-3 to TRBJ2-2; D is unresolved. CDR3 size: 14 residues. The germline CDR1 and CDR2 sequences are SGHNT and YENEEA. Trimming stripped 6 bases from V and 6 bases from J, with 14 bases between. The chain's CDR3 is CASSPTARSGELFF. The CDR3 DNA reads as TGTGCCAGCAGTCCAACGGCCCGCTCCGGGGAGCTGTTTTTT.

A remark on this clone: Compared with germline, one end of the junction differs, possibly owing to a read error. The rearrangement links TRBV27 to TRBJ1-1, with a weak D call TRBD1 (5 bases). This CDR3 region has 12 residues. The germline CDR1 and CDR2 sequences are MNHEY and SMNVEV (reference sequence). The CDR3 bases are TGCGCTTCGGGGCCGCAGAACACTGAAGCTTTCTTT. Translated, it gives CASGPQNTEAFF.

The CDR3 spells CASSYAGTAPQPQHF. The DNA for the CDR3 is TGTGCCAGCAGCTATGCTGGGACAGCCCCTCAGCCCCAGCATTTT. The chain employs TRBV7-2 and TRBJ1-5; 7 bases line up with TRBD1. Germline assignment: CDR1 SGHTA and CDR2 FQGNSA. This CDR3 comprises 15 residues. J gave up 6 bases and V 4 bases, and 9 bases lay outside the gene matches.